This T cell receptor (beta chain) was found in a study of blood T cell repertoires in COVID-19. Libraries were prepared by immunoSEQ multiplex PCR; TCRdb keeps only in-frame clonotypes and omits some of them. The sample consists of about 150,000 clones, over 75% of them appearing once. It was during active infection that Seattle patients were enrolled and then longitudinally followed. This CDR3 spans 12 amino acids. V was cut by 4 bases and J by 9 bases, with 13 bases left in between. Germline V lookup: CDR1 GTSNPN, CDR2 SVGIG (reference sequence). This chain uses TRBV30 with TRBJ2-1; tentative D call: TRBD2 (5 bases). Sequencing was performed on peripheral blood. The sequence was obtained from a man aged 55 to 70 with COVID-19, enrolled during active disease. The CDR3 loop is CAWNPSRGEQFF. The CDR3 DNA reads TGTGCCTGGAACCCTTCCCGGGGTGAGCAGTTCTTC. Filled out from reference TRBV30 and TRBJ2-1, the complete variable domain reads SQTIHQWPATLVQPVGSPLSLECTVEGTSNPNLYWYRQAAGRGLQLLFYSVGIGQISSEVPQNLSASRPQDRQFILSSKKLLLSDSGFYLCAWNPSRGEQFFGPGTRLTVL.